A selection of T cell receptor beta chains follows, all from one sample in a study of CD8 T cells in ankylosing spondylitis. Via MiXCR, TCRdb re-called the 5' RACE reads, giving one row per CDR3 protein. The sample lists approximately 220,000 distinct CDR3 sequences, roughly 25% occurring once. Sequencing was carried out using blood, either unsorted or a sorted T cell fraction (not recorded which). Every receptor here comes from a male donor with ankylosing spondylitis or in good health (not recorded which). The CDR3 runs from the conserved cysteine through the conserved F or W. A D gene is named only where the DNA matches it firmly. A row's size may be missing; if present it is once, few, many or a size class.

CDR3 DNA,CDR3 protein,V gene,J gene,clone size,D gene
TGTGCCAGCAGCTTAAGGGGGGATACCGTCTACAATGAGCAGTTCTTC,CASSLRGDTVYNEQFF,TRBV7-3,TRBJ2-1,many,NA
TGTGCCAGCAGTTTAGGGGGAGGAGGCACCGGGGAGCTGTTTTTT,CASSLGGGGTGELFF,TRBV12-3/TRBV12-4,TRBJ2-2,many,NA
TGCAGTGCTAGAGATCTCGTTAATCAGCCCCAGCATTTT,CSARDLVNQPQHF,TRBV20-1,TRBJ1-5,many,NA
TGCGCCAGCAGCTTAATCGGTACGGATACGCAGTATTTT,CASSLIGTDTQYF,TRBV5-1,TRBJ2-3,once,NA
TGTGCCAGCAGCTCCGCGGGACTAGCATACAATGAGCAGTTCTTC,CASSSAGLAYNEQFF,TRBV9,TRBJ2-1,NA,TRBD2
TGTGCTAGCAGCCTGTCACAGGGGGCGAACACCGGGGAGCTGTTTTTT,CASSLSQGANTGELFF,TRBV7-7,TRBJ2-2,few,TRBD1
TGTGCCAGCAGCCCTGGGTCGACGGCCTACGAGCAGTACTTC,CASSPGSTAYEQYF,TRBV12-3/TRBV12-4,TRBJ2-7,few,NA
TGCAGTGCCCGGACGGTCACGGAGACCCAGTACTTC,CSARTVTETQYF,TRBV20-1,TRBJ2-5,NA,NA
TGTGCCAGCAGTTATCTTTCAGGGTCGTACGAGCAGTACTTC,CASSYLSGSYEQYF,TRBV6-5,TRBJ2-7,many,NA
TGCAGCGTTGATCAGGGACAGGGCACTGAAGCTTTCTTT,CSVDQGQGTEAFF,TRBV29-1,TRBJ1-1,NA,TRBD1
TGCAGTGCAGCAGGAACCAATTCACCCCTCCACTTT,CSAAGTNSPLHF,TRBV20-1,TRBJ1-6,many,NA
TGCGCCAGCAGCTTGGTGGTGAGCGGGGACTATCCCCAAGAGACCCAGTACTTC,CASSLVVSGDYPQETQYF,TRBV5-1,TRBJ2-5,many,TRBD2
TGTGCCAGCAGCGGAGGGGGGTTTAGTGGCTACACCTTC,CASSGGGFSGYTF,TRBV12-3/TRBV12-4,TRBJ1-2,few,NA
TGCAGTGCTGCCGGGACAGGGTACAACGAGCAGTACTTC,CSAAGTGYNEQYF,TRBV20-1,TRBJ2-7,many,TRBD1
TGCAGTGCTCCACAAGAGACCCAGTACTTC,CSAPQETQYF,TRBV20-1,TRBJ2-5,few,NA
TGCGCCAGCAGCTTGAATGGGAGGTCCACAGATACGCAGTATTTT,CASSLNGRSTDTQYF,TRBV5-1,TRBJ2-3,NA,NA
TGCGCCAGCAGCCAATTCAGGGGTGGTGAGCAGTTCTTC,CASSQFRGGEQFF,TRBV4-3,TRBJ2-1,NA,NA
TGTGCCAGCAGCTTAACAGGGGGGGCTCCGTCCTACAATGAGCAGTTCTTC,CASSLTGGAPSYNEQFF,TRBV7-3,TRBJ2-1,few,NA
TGCAGTGCCAGGGGGGCAGGGCGTCCAGATACGCAGTATTTT,CSARGAGRPDTQYF,TRBV20-1,TRBJ2-3,few,NA
TGCAGTGCTAGACCATCCGTTGGGGGCCTAAGATCCTACAATGAGCAGTTCTTC,CSARPSVGGLRSYNEQFF,TRBV20-1,TRBJ2-1,many,NA
TGCAGTGCTGAGGGAGGTGAGACCCAGTACTTC,CSAEGGETQYF,TRBV20-1,TRBJ2-5,few,NA
TGCAGTGCTAGACCAGGGACTGAAGCTTTCTTT,CSARPGTEAFF,TRBV20-1,TRBJ1-1,NA,NA
TGCAGTGCTAGGGTGAAGGGATCAACTAATGAAAAACTGTTTTTT,CSARVKGSTNEKLFF,TRBV20-1,TRBJ1-4,few,NA
TGTGCCACCAGCAGAGATCTTCTTCAGAACACCGGGGAGCTGTTTTTT,CATSRDLLQNTGELFF,TRBV15,TRBJ2-2,many,NA
TGCAGTGCTAGTTATTCGACATCCATGAACACTGAAGCTTTCTTT,CSASYSTSMNTEAFF,TRBV20-1,TRBJ1-1,few,NA
TGCGCCAGCAGCCAAGTAGGGACAGGGCCAGAGACCCAGTACTTC,CASSQVGTGPETQYF,TRBV4-3,TRBJ2-5,NA,TRBD1
TGCAGTGCTAGAGGACTAGCGGGAGTATTCGAGCAGTACTTC,CSARGLAGVFEQYF,TRBV20-1,TRBJ2-7,many,TRBD2
TGCAGTGCTAGAGATCTGGGACAGCGCATCTCTGGAAACACCATATATTTT,CSARDLGQRISGNTIYF,TRBV20-1,TRBJ1-3,few,TRBD1
TGCAGCGTTGATGGACAGGATCCCTACGAGCAGTACTTC,CSVDGQDPYEQYF,TRBV29-1,TRBJ2-7,many,TRBD1
TGTGCCAGCAGTGTCGACAGACATTACGAGCAGTACTTC,CASSVDRHYEQYF,TRBV6-1,TRBJ2-7,NA,NA
TGCAGTGCTCGGACAGGGCTCTACGAGCAGTACTTC,CSARTGLYEQYF,TRBV20-1,TRBJ2-7,NA,TRBD1
TGCAGCGTTTCCGGGGGGAACACTGAAGCTTTCTTT,CSVSGGNTEAFF,TRBV29-1,TRBJ1-1,NA,NA
TGTGCCAGCAGCTCGCCGGGACACCAGACGGATGAGCAGTTCTTC,CASSSPGHQTDEQFF,TRBV7-2,TRBJ2-1,NA,NA
TGTGCCAGCAGCTTAGACGGACAGGCCCACAATGAGCAGTTCTTC,CASSLDGQAHNEQFF,TRBV7-2,TRBJ2-1,many,TRBD1
TGTGCCAGCAGCTTAGACGGGGATCTATACGAGCAGTACTTC,CASSLDGDLYEQYF,TRBV7-8,TRBJ2-7,many,NA
TGCAGCGTGCGAGCAGGGGGCGCGAACACCGGGGAGCTGTTTTTT,CSVRAGGANTGELFF,TRBV29-1,TRBJ2-2,few,TRBD1
TGCGCCAGCAGCCAAGCTCTGAGCAGCTATGGCTACACCTTC,CASSQALSSYGYTF,TRBV4-3,TRBJ1-2,many,NA
TGTGCCAGCAGCCCGGAGGTGGGACTCGAGCAGTACTTC,CASSPEVGLEQYF,TRBV9,TRBJ2-7,NA,NA
TGTGCCAGTAGTATCCCCGGGACAGCTTATGGCTACACCTTC,CASSIPGTAYGYTF,TRBV19,TRBJ1-2,few,TRBD1
TGTGCCATCAGCCCCGGATTCCGGCAGGGGGGACACGAGCAGTACTTC,CAISPGFRQGGHEQYF,TRBV5-6,TRBJ2-7,once,NA